What follows are 15 T cell receptor beta chains derived from one specimen sequenced in a study of blood T cell repertoires in COVID-19. The data were produced by immunoSEQ multiplex PCR, yet TCRdb's version contains in-frame clones alone and is incomplete. This table has some 190,000 clones, approximately 85% appearing once. The source material was peripheral blood. The receptors stem from a woman aged 55-70 years with acute or convalescent COVID-19.

Only one count was recorded for this clone. V gene TRBV5-6 combines with J gene TRBJ2-1, with 10 bases that match TRBD2. Germline CDR1 is SGHDT and CDR2 is YYEEEE. The CDR3 length is 16 residues. V lost 0 bases and J lost 2; bases outside the gene matches: 2. In DNA, the CDR3 is TGTGCCAGCAGCTTGGTCGGGACTAGCGCCTACAATGAGCAGTTCTTC. Its protein is CASSLVGTSAYNEQFF.

The chain combines TRBV9 with TRBJ2-1; 9 bases align to TRBD1. J was trimmed by 9 bases and V by 4 bases; bases with no gene match: 8. The CDR3 runs 14 residues. Per germline, CDR1 SGDLS and CDR2 YYNGEE. The CDR3 DNA is TGTGCCAGCAGCATGTGGACAGGGGAAGGTGAGCAGTTCTTC. It is translated as CASSMWTGEGEQFF.

This chain uses TRBV6-4 with TRBJ1-1, with TRBD1 matching over 7 bases. Germline V gives CDR1 MRHNA, CDR2 SNTAGT. The CDR3 covers 14 residues. The J segment lost 3 bases and the V segment lost 5 bases, leaving 6 bases of the junction unmatched. In nucleotides, the CDR3 is TGTGCCAGCAGTTTCTCAGGGGGTGACACTGAAGCTTTCTTT. Translated, it gives CASSFSGGDTEAFF.

On this clone: A clone one base away is much larger, so this may be a read error. The chain is built from TRBV28 and TRBJ1-2; D is unresolved. The CDR3 covers 11 residues. V lost 3 bases and J lost 6, with 5 bases in between. CDR1 is MDHEN and CDR2 is SYDVKM in the germline V gene. DNA of the CDR3: TGTGCCAGCAGTTTCCGGGATGGCTACACCTTC. Translated: CASSFRDGYTF.

V usage is TRBV6-4 and J usage is TRBJ2-3; D is unresolved. This CDR3 comprises 15 residues. In germline, CDR1 is MRHNA, CDR2 SNTAGT. Deletions cut 5 bases from V and 2 bases from J, with 14 bases between. CDR3 bases: TGTGCCAGCAGTTTAGCCGGCAGCTCCACAGATACGCAGTATTTT. Encoded protein: CASSLAGSSTDTQYF.

This chain connects TRBV15 to TRBJ2-1; 12 nucleotides align to TRBD2. J gave up 6 bases and V 3 bases, and 6 bases lay outside the gene matches. From germline, CDR1 is LNHNV and CDR2 YYDKDF (reference sequence). The CDR3 consists of 16 residues. The CDR3 reads CATSRRTSGIGNEQFF. Here the CDR3 DNA reads TGTGCCACCAGCAGGCGGACTAGCGGGATCGGCAATGAGCAGTTCTTC.

The chain links TRBV9 to TRBJ2-1, with 7 bases fitting TRBD2. J gave up 3 bases and V 0 bases, and 6 bases lay outside the gene matches. Germline V gene data show CDR1 as SGDLS and CDR2 as YYNGEE. The CDR3 sequence is 16 residues long. As DNA, the CDR3 is TGTGCCAGCAGCGTAGGGGCGGGAGCGAACTACAATGAGCAGTTCTTC. Encoded protein: CASSVGAGANYNEQFF. Full variable domain (rest looked up from reference TRBV9 and TRBJ2-1): DSGVTQTPKHLITATGQRVTLRCSPRSGDLSVYWYQQSLDQGLQFLIQYYNGEERAKGNILERFSAQQFPDLHSELNLSSLELGDSALYFCASSVGAGANYNEQFFGPGTRLTVL.

This clone was recorded many times. The CDR3 nucleotides are TGTGCCAGCAGTTGGACTAGCGGAGATACGCAGTATTTT. Translation: CASSWTSGDTQYF. The V and J genes are TRBV6-6 and TRBJ2-3, with 10 bases that match TRBD2. The V segment lost 4 bases and the J segment 5 bases; nucleotides outside the gene matches: 0. Germline values: CDR1 MNHNY, CDR2 SVGAGI (reference sequence). The CDR3 is made up of 13 amino acids.

The chain joins TRBV28 to TRBJ1-5, with a tentative D call TRBD1 (5 bases). V dropped 4 bases and J dropped 2 bases, with 12 bases sitting between them. The CDR3 is 15 residues long. CDR1 and CDR2 from the germline V gene are MDHEN and SYDVKM. The CDR3 bases are TGTGCCAGCAGTTCCCTAGGGGCTGGCAATCAGCCCCAGCATTTT. Its translation is CASSSLGAGNQPQHF.

The chain employs TRBV5-1 and TRBJ1-1, with TRBD1 matching over 7 bases. Trimming removed 4 bases from V and 1 base from J; junction bases left unmatched: 10. The CDR3 runs 16 residues. The V gene's germline CDR1 is SGHRS and CDR2 YFSETQ. The chain's CDR3 is CASSLGQALQNTEAFF. The CDR3 nucleotides are TGCGCCAGCAGCCTCGGACAGGCTCTCCAGAACACTGAAGCTTTCTTT.

This sequence joins TRBV11-2 and TRBJ2-7; TRBD1 matches at 11 bases. Germline V CDR1 and CDR2: SGHAT, FQNNGV. The trim removed 4 bases at V and 6 bases at J, leaving 2 bases unmatched. The CDR3 totals 13 residues. The CDR3 bases are TGTGCCAGCAGCTCCGGGACAGGGGGCGAGCAGTACTTC. Amino acids: CASSSGTGGEQYF. Combining the CDR3 with reference TRBV11-2 and TRBJ2-7 gives the whole variable domain EAGVAQSPRYKIIEKRQSVAFWCNPISGHATLYWYQQILGQGPKLLIQFQNNGVVDDSQLPKDRFSAERLKGVDSTLKIQPAKLEDSAVYLCASSSGTGGEQYFGPGTRLTVT.

The chain employs TRBV27 and TRBJ2-1; the D gene is possibly TRBD2 (5 bases). Germline loops: CDR1 MNHEY, CDR2 SMNVEV (reference sequence). V was shortened by 4 bases and J by 2 bases, with 15 bases between the two germline ends. The CDR3 has 16 amino acids. The CDR3 nucleotides are TGTGCCAGCAGTTCCCCGCCTCGAGGGACCTACAATGAGCAGTTCTTC. Translated: CASSSPPRGTYNEQFF.

This clone was seen a single time. V is TRBV18 and J is TRBJ2-7, with 8 bases that match TRBD1. The CDR3 consists of 15 residues. V lost 4 bases, J lost 2 bases, and 7 bases stayed unmatched. Germline values: CDR1 KGHSH, CDR2 LQKENI. This CDR3 is CASSQGQVGTYEQYV. CDR3 DNA: TGTGCCAGCTCACAGGGACAGGTCGGGACCTACGAGCAGTACGTC.

The chain combines TRBV6-6 with TRBJ2-3; 9 bases match TRBD2. The V gene end was trimmed by 6 bases and the J gene end by 2 bases; junction bases not matched to a gene: 6. This CDR3 spans 15 amino acids. Germline assignment: CDR1 MNHNY and CDR2 SVGAGI (reference sequence). CDR3 residues: CASRNSGRPTDTQYF. CDR3 DNA sequence: TGTGCCAGCAGGAATAGCGGGAGACCCACAGATACGCAGTATTTT.

J is TRBJ2-1 and V is TRBV3-1 (or the pseudogene TRBV3-2); 11 positions agree with TRBD2. Germline values: CDR1 LGHDT, CDR2 YNNKEL (reference sequence). The V segment lost 4 bases and the J segment 6 bases; nucleotides outside the gene matches: 11. The CDR3 loop spans 17 amino acids. Here the CDR3 DNA reads TGTGCCAGCAGCCCCAGCGGCCGGACTAGCGGGTCCAATGAGCAGTTCTTC. Translated: CASSPSGRTSGSNEQFF.